The 7 T cell receptor beta chains presented below share a single source sample, sequenced in a study of cytomegalovirus exposure and HLA in healthy donors (dated by TCRdb to the late 2010s). Libraries were built with the immunoSEQ multiplex PCR assay. For the multiplex PCR, a mixture combining 60 forward primers for TCR Vbeta segments and 13 reverse primers for TCR Jbeta segments was used. The table was pulled from immuneACCESS by TCRdb, which kept in-frame rearrangements only. Such tables lose some clones; where checked, under half of the loss comes from unresolved V genes, and the rest has no known cause. The sample has some 110,000 clones on record, approximately 82% of them singletons. The ten largest clones take up roughly 2.5% of the sample. The material sequenced was PBMCs. The receptors originated from a man aged 40-50 years in good health and CMV-seronegative.

The V gene is TRBV5-1, the J gene TRBJ2-7, with TRBD2 as a possible D gene (6 bases). V gave up 0 bases and J gave up 5 bases, with 18 bases separating them. The CDR3 loop spans 16 amino acids. CDR1 and CDR2 from the germline V gene are SGHRS and YFSETQ. For the CDR3, the DNA is TGCGCCAGCAGCTTGGTGGGTCGTGGAGGGGACGACGAGCAGTACTTC. Amino acid sequence: CASSLVGRGGDDEQYF.

The chain uses TRBV5-5 and TRBJ2-3; no firm D call. Trimming pared 7 bases from V and 7 bases from J, leaving 13 bases between. This CDR3 has 12 amino acids. CDR1 is SGHKS and CDR2 is YYEKEE in the germline V gene (reference sequence). The chain's CDR3 is CASGTGENTQYF. The CDR3 DNA is TGTGCCAGCGGAACCGGAGAGAATACGCAGTATTTT.

This chain joins TRBV15 and TRBJ2-7; D perhaps matches TRBD2 (5 bases). This CDR3 has 16 amino acids. Germline lookup yields CDR1 LNHNV and CDR2 YYDKDF (reference sequence). V dropped 4 bases and J dropped 4 bases, with 20 bases sitting between them. CDR3 bases: TGTGCCACCAGCAAGAAGTTGCCGGGGAGTGGTTACGAGCAGTACTTC. As protein: CATSKKLPGSGYEQYF.

This chain joins TRBV7-8 and TRBJ1-5, with D uncertain. The CDR3 covers 15 residues. Looked up from germline, CDR1 is SGHVS and CDR2 is FQNEAQ. Trimming removed 5 bases at V and 6 bases at J, with 17 bases between. In DNA form, the CDR3 reads TGTGCCAGCAGCCTCATGGAAATAGCAAGTCAGCCCCAGCATTTT. It yields the protein CASSLMEIASQPQHF.

This clone was seen a single time. V gene TRBV5-6 combines with J gene TRBJ1-2; no definite D call. The CDR3 consists of 16 residues. CDR1 and CDR2 (germline): SGHDT, YYEEEE. Trimming left V 4 bases short and J 6 bases short, with 22 bases between. The CDR3 sequence: CASSLVGSLSLNGYTF. The CDR3 nucleotides are TGTGCCAGCAGCCTGGTAGGGAGTTTATCACTGAATGGCTACACCTTC.

This clone was detected only once. The chain carries TRBV5-4 and TRBJ2-5; 7 nucleotides line up with TRBD1. The CDR3 is made up of 13 amino acids. Germline V gene data show CDR1 as SGHNT and CDR2 as YYREEE (reference sequence). The junction had 2 bases not matched to a gene; V was cut back by 4 bases and J by 2 bases. The CDR3 DNA reads TGTGCCAGCAGCCTGGGACAGCAAGAGACCCAGTACTTC. It yields the protein CASSLGQQETQYF.

The sample holds one count of this clone. CDR3 sequence (DNA): TGTGCCAGCAGCCCGGAGGACAGGAGGACCAACTATGGCTACACCTTC. This translates into CASSPEDRRTNYGYTF. The V call is TRBV9, the J call TRBJ1-2; 7 nucleotides agree with TRBD1. There are 16 residues in the CDR3. Per the germline V gene, CDR1 is SGDLS and CDR2 is YYNGEE. Trimming took 4 bases from V and 2 from J; bases not matched to a gene: 11.